This TCR beta chain originates from a study of T cell responses to AZD1222 COVID-19 vaccine. The assay was immunoSEQ multiplex PCR, and TCRdb's table has in-frame clones only and misses some. The table lists some 97,000 clones, 88% of them singletons. The V end was cut by 2 bases, the J end by 1 base, with 15 bases between. CDR1 SGHVS and CDR2 FQNEAQ come from the germline V gene. The CDR3 sequence is 17 residues long. The TCR comes from an adult in good health. Here the sequenced sample was peripheral blood, taken on day 0 of AZD1222 vaccination. The rearrangement joins TRBV7-8 to TRBJ2-1; D is perhaps TRBD2 (5 bases). The DNA of the CDR3 is TGTGCCAGCAGCTTACTCGGGGTTCTTATGTCCTACAATGAGCAGTTCTTC. Amino acids: CASSLLGVLMSYNEQFF.